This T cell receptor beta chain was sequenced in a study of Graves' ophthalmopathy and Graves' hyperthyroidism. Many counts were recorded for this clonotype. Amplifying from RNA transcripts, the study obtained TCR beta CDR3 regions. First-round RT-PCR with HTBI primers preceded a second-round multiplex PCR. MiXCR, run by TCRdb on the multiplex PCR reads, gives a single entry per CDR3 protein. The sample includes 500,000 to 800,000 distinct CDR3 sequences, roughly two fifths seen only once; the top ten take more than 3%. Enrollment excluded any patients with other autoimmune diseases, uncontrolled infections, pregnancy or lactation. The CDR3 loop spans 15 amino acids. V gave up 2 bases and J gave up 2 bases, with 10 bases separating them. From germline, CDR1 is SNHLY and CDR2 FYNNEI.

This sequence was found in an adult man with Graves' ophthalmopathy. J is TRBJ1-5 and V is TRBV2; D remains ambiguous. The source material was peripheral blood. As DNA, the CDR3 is TGTGCCAGCAGTGAATTACGGGCGGGCAATCAGCCCCAGCATTTT. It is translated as CASSELRAGNQPQHF.